The 5 T cell receptor beta chains given below trace back to one sample, sequenced in a study of blood T cell repertoires in COVID-19. Assay used: immunoSEQ multiplex PCR; TCRdb lists only in-frame clones, some missing. The table lists approximately 100,000 clones, about four fifths of them singletons. Specimen: peripheral blood. All receptors come from a man aged 60 to 75 with acute or convalescent COVID-19.

The chain couples TRBV11-3 to TRBJ2-1; 9 bases are a match to TRBD2. Looked up from germline, CDR1 is SGHNT and CDR2 is YENEEA. CDR3 size: 16 residues. J lost 6 bases, V lost 2 bases, and 8 bases had no gene match. CDR3 coding DNA: TGTGCCAGCAGCTTAAATGCGGGAGCGGGAGGCAATGAGCAGTTCTTC. Translation gives CASSLNAGAGGNEQFF.

The V call is TRBV28, the J call TRBJ1-4; TRBD1 agrees at 7 bases. The trim removed 4 bases at V and 1 base at J, leaving 3 bases unmatched. CDR1 MDHEN and CDR2 SYDVKM come from the germline V gene. The CDR3 covers 15 residues. CDR3 DNA sequence: TGTGCCAGCAGTTCCTACAGGGGAACTAATGAAAAACTGTTTTTT. Its protein is CASSSYRGTNEKLFF.

V is TRBV2 and J is TRBJ1-5; D not certain. V was pared by 8 bases and J by 7 bases, with 18 bases between. Germline V gene data show CDR1 as SNHLY and CDR2 as FYNNEI. This CDR3 has 14 residues. In DNA form, the CDR3 reads TGTGCCAGCGAACCGACACGATCGAAACAGCCCCAGCATTTT. Amino acids: CASEPTRSKQPQHF.

The chain is built from TRBV11-3 and TRBJ1-1; TRBD1 aligns across 7 bases. V was clipped by 3 bases and J by 0 bases; unmatched bases: 4. This CDR3 region has 15 residues. Looked up from germline, CDR1 is SGHNT and CDR2 is YENEEA. CDR3 in DNA: TGTGCCAGCAGCTTCCGGGACAGCCTGAACACTGAAGCTTTCTTT. Translation: CASSFRDSLNTEAFF.

This chain links TRBV9 with TRBJ2-1; 11 bases agree with TRBD2. Germline CDR1 SGDLS, CDR2 YYNGEE. The CDR3 loop spans 14 amino acids. The V segment lost 4 bases and the J segment 9 bases; nucleotides outside the gene matches: 6. The CDR3 loop reads CASSSRLAGSEQFF. The CDR3, as DNA: TGTGCCAGCAGCTCCCGACTAGCGGGAAGTGAGCAGTTCTTC.